Listed here are 18 T cell receptor beta chains from one sample, sequenced in a study of CD8+ T cells in alopecia areata. Reverse transcribed after extraction, RNA yielded cDNA as the sequencing template. Libraries were prepared by immunoSEQ multiplex PCR; TCRdb keeps only in-frame clonotypes and omits some of them. Here the sample spans 110,000 or so clones, approximately 60% being singletons. The source material was CD8+ T cells sorted from blood. The receptors come from a human donor in good health.

The V gene is TRBV11-2, the J gene TRBJ2-3, with D possibly matching TRBD1 (8 bases). CDR1 is SGHAT and CDR2 is FQNNGV in the germline V gene. Trimming left V 5 bases short and J 4 bases short, with 16 bases between. This CDR3 spans 15 amino acids. CDR3 sequence reads: CASSVTGGRADTQYF. CDR3 DNA: TGTGCCAGCAGCGTAACAGGGGGGAGGGCAGATACGCAGTATTTT.

The V call is TRBV4-1, the J call TRBJ2-7; D gene ambiguous. The CDR3 has 15 amino acids. V was trimmed by 2 bases and J by 0 bases, leaving 11 bases between them. CDR1 and CDR2 from the germline V gene are MGHRA and YSYEKL. CDR3: CASSQRASSSYEQYF. The CDR3 DNA follows: TGCGCCAGCAGCCAACGAGCGTCGAGCTCCTACGAGCAGTACTTC.

The table lists this clone with a count of one. The rearrangement links TRBV9 to TRBJ1-6; possibly TRBD1 for D (5 bases). Germline V lookup: CDR1 SGDLS, CDR2 YYNGEE. CDR3 length equals 15 residues. The germline V and J ends were trimmed by 4 bases and 7 bases, with 15 bases remaining between them. CDR3: CASSPSGQGNSPLHF. DNA for the CDR3: TGTGCCAGCAGCCCCTCGGGGCAGGGAAATTCACCCCTCCACTTT.

The J gene is TRBJ2-1, the V gene TRBV29-1, with TRBD2 matching 11 bases. Germline V lookup: CDR1 SQVTM, CDR2 ANQGSEA. CDR3 length equals 15 residues. V trimming: 1 base; J trimming: 6 bases; junction bases outside the gene matches: 5. The CDR3 DNA is TGCAGCGTTGAAGTAGCGGGGGGGCCCTCCAATGAGCAGTTCTTC. Its protein is CSVEVAGGPSNEQFF.

This chain joins TRBV7-2 and TRBJ1-1; D not certain. CDR3 length: 14 amino acids. CDR1 and CDR2 (germline): SGHTA, FQGNSA. V lost 2 bases and J 7 bases, leaving 14 bases between the germline ends. The CDR3 loop is CASSLTGSLVEAFF. CDR3 DNA: TGTGCCAGCAGCTTAACCGGCAGCCTAGTTGAAGCTTTCTTT.

This clone turned up a few times. J is TRBJ2-5 and V is TRBV5-1; D might be TRBD1 (6 bases). CDR3 length: 15 residues. V lost 1 base and J lost 5, with 15 bases in between. Per the germline V gene, CDR1 is SGHRS and CDR2 is YFSETQ. CDR3 DNA: TGCGCCAGCAGCTTGATACTTGGCAGGGGTGAGACCCAGTACTTC. It is translated as CASSLILGRGETQYF.

The chain links TRBV6-6 to TRBJ1-1; TRBD1 matches 10 bases. CDR1 is MNHNY and CDR2 is SVGAGI in the germline V gene (reference sequence). Germline trimming cut 6 bases from V and 5 bases from J; bases unmatched to any gene: 3. The CDR3 contains 13 residues. CDR3 loop: CASSEGQGTEAFF. In DNA, the CDR3 is TGTGCCAGCAGCGAGGGACAGGGGACTGAAGCTTTCTTT.

The chain joins TRBV4-2 to TRBJ1-5, with 11 bases matching TRBD1. Germline trimming cut 0 bases from V and 6 bases from J; bases unmatched to any gene: 1. This CDR3 is 15 amino acids long. Germline assignment: CDR1 LGHNA and CDR2 YNFKEQ. The CDR3 nucleotides read TGTGCCAGCAGCCAAGAGGGACAGGGGGGTCAGCCCCAGCATTTT. This codes for CASSQEGQGGQPQHF.

Worth noting for this clone: The junction shows a germline mismatch at one end, possibly a read error. The rearrangement uses TRBV7-7 and TRBJ2-3; D gene uncertain. The germline V gene encodes CDR1 SSHAT and CDR2 FNYEAQ (reference sequence). The length of the CDR3 is 15 residues. CDR3 sequence reads: CASSLTSVSTDTQYF. The CDR3 bases are TGTGCTAGCAGCTTAACAAGCGTTAGCACAGATACGCAGTATTTT. The full variable domain, in which reference TRBV7-7 and TRBJ2-3 provide the parts outside the CDR3, is GAGVSQSPRYKVTKRGQDVTLRCDPISSHATLYWYQQALGQGPEFLTYFNYEAQPDKSGLPSDRFSAERPEGSISTLTIQRTEQRDSAMYRCASSLTSVSTDTQYFGPGTRLTVL.

This clone was detected a few times. The chain has TRBV18 and TRBJ2-7; D is perhaps TRBD1 (6 bases). The V gene lost 5 bases and the J gene lost 6 bases, with 14 bases spanning the gap. Germline assignment: CDR1 KGHSH and CDR2 LQKENI. The CDR3 is 13 amino acids. The DNA for the CDR3 is TGTGCCAGCTCAACCCCCACAGGGCTCGAGCAGTACTTC. Protein: CASSTPTGLEQYF.

In its sample, this clone was seen a few times. The CDR3 reads CASSALGARNEQFF. The CDR3 coding sequence is TGTGCCAGCAGCGCCCTGGGGGCGCGGAATGAGCAGTTCTTC. The rearrangement joins TRBV7-9 to TRBJ2-1; a weak D match, TRBD1 (6 bases). The V gene lost 5 bases and the J gene lost 7 bases, with 15 bases spanning the gap. CDR3 length: 14 residues. Germline V gene sequence: CDR1 SEHNR, CDR2 FQNEAQ (reference sequence).

The chain joins TRBV9 to TRBJ1-6, with 9 bases aligning to TRBD1. Germline V gene data show CDR1 as SGDLS and CDR2 as YYNGEE. This CDR3 spans 15 amino acids. The ends lost 3 bases at V and 9 bases at J; junction bases unmatched: 7. The DNA for the CDR3 is TGTGCCAGCAGCGCCTCGACAGGGGGGAGTTCACCCCTCCACTTT. This sequence encodes CASSASTGGSSPLHF.

The CDR3 region is CAVKLAGELFF. CDR3 DNA: TGTGCCGTAAAACTAGCGGGGGAGCTGTTTTTT. The chain has TRBV28 and TRBJ2-2; the match to TRBD2 covers 7 bases. Germline V gene lookup returns CDR1 MDHEN and CDR2 SYDVKM. Trimming took 11 bases from V and 8 from J; bases not matched to a gene: 5. The CDR3 covers 11 residues.

This clone was seen once. The chain joins TRBV6-6 to TRBJ2-5, with D possibly being TRBD2 (5 bases). Germline loops: CDR1 MNHNY, CDR2 SVGAGI (reference sequence). Trimming shortened V by 0 bases and J by 1 base, and 12 bases separated the two germline ends. This CDR3 region has 16 residues. The CDR3 sequence: CASSYSEEGPQETQYF. The CDR3, as DNA: TGTGCCAGCAGTTACTCTGAAGAGGGTCCCCAAGAGACCCAGTACTTC.

Regarding this clone: Other DNA sequences in this specimen translate into the identical CDR3. The rearrangement joins TRBV30 to TRBJ1-1; D is ambiguous. The CDR3 consists of 13 residues. V was pared by 0 bases and J by 1 base, with 6 bases between. Germline assignment: CDR1 GTSNPN and CDR2 SVGIG (reference sequence). The DNA of the CDR3 is TGTGCCTGGAGTGTTGGGAGGAACACTGAAGCTTTCTTT. This translates into CAWSVGRNTEAFF. Supplemented by reference TRBV30 and TRBJ1-1, the full variable domain reads SQTIHQWPATLVQPVGSPLSLECTVEGTSNPNLYWYRQAAGRGLQLLFYSVGIGQISSEVPQNLSASRPQDRQFILSSKKLLLSDSGFYLCAWSVGRNTEAFFGQGTRLTVV.

This chain links TRBV29-1 with TRBJ2-2; no firm D call. This CDR3 has 12 residues. Trimming left V 4 bases short and J 1 base short, with 4 bases between. Per the germline V gene, CDR1 is SQVTM and CDR2 is ANQGSEA. For the CDR3, the DNA is TGCAGCGTTGTTGGGAACACCGGGGAGCTGTTTTTT. Protein sequence: CSVVGNTGELFF.

The chain uses TRBV7-9 and TRBJ2-3, with 7 nucleotides matching TRBD2. The CDR3 loop spans 12 amino acids. CDR1 and CDR2 from the germline V gene are SEHNR and FQNEAQ (reference sequence). The V segment lost 11 bases and the J segment 2 bases; nucleotides outside the gene matches: 4. The CDR3 loop is CARGGDTDTQYF. The CDR3, as DNA: TGTGCCCGGGGAGGGGACACAGATACGCAGTATTTT. Supplemented by reference TRBV7-9 and TRBJ2-3, the full variable domain reads DTGVSQNPRHKITKRGQNVTFRCDPISEHNRLYWYRQTLGQGPEFLTYFQNEAQLEKSRLLSDRFSAERPKGSFSTLEIQRTEQGDSAMYLCARGGDTDTQYFGPGTRLTVL.

This clone was seen a few times. The rearrangement joins TRBV5-4 to TRBJ2-7, with a tentative D call TRBD1 (6 bases). Trimming removed 2 bases at V and 6 bases at J, with 12 bases between. This CDR3 has 13 residues. Germline V gene lookup returns CDR1 SGHNT and CDR2 YYREEE (reference sequence). The CDR3 loop reads CASSLGLGGEQYF. CDR3 sequence (DNA): TGTGCCAGCAGCTTAGGATTAGGGGGCGAGCAGTACTTC.